The subject of this entry is one T cell receptor (beta chain). Its antigen is not known. This sample was taken from a study of early T cells in non-severe SARS-CoV-2 infection. Study information: Chains were unpaired, as sequencing was done on bulk RNA from unsorted whole blood. Study results and limitations: Private and CD4 specificities were missed by VDJdb matching, skewed to anti-spike CD8.

Unique molecular identifiers tagged individual cDNA molecules. TCRdb reprocessed the 5' RACE reads via MiXCR and lists one record per CDR3 protein. The repertoire holds roughly 80,000 distinct CDR3 sequences, with 11% as singletons. The sample here was whole blood, taken at baseline. This TCR derives from an adult who was a healthcare worker with PCR-confirmed SARS-CoV-2 infection or an uninfected control (not recorded which).

The CDR3 DNA sequence: TGTGCCAGCAGCCAAGCAGGGAGGAGCTCCTACGAGCAGTACTTC. Translation: CASSQAGRSSYEQYF. The rearrangement joins TRBV3-1 to TRBJ2-7, with a weak D call TRBD2 (6 bases). Looked up from germline, CDR1 is LGHDT and CDR2 is YNNKEL (reference sequence). The CDR3 extends over 15 amino acids. V dropped 1 base and J dropped 0 bases, with 10 bases sitting between them.